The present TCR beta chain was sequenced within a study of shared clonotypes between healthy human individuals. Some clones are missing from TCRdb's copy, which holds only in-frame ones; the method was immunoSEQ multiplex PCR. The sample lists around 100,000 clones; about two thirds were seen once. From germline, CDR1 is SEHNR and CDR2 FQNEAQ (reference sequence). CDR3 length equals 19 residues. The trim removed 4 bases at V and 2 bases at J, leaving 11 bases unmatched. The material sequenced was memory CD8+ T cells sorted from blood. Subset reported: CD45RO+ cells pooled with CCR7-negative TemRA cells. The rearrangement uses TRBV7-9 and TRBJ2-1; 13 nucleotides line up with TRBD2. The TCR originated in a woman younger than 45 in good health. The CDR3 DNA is TGTGCCAGCAGCTCCACCGGGACTAGCGGGATAGGCGCCTACAATGAGCAGTTCTTC. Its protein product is CASSSTGTSGIGAYNEQFF.